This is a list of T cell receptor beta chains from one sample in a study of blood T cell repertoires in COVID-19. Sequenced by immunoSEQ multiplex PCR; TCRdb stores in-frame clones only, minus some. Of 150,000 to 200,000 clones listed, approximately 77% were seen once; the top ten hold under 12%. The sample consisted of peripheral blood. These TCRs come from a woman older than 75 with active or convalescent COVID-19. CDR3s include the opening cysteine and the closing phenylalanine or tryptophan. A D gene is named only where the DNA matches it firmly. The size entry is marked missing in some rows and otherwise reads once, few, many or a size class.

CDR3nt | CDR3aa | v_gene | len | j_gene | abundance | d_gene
TGCGCCAGCAGCTCCCGGACCTCCACCGGGGATTCACCCCTCCACTTT | CASSSRTSTGDSPLHF | TRBV5-1 | 16 | TRBJ1-6 | . | .
TGTGCCAGTAATAGCGGACGGTCCAATGAGCAGTTCTTC | CASNSGRSNEQFF | TRBV6-5 | 13 | TRBJ2-1 | . | .
TGTGCCAGCACCAATACTAAGACAGGCCTCTTGAACACTGAAGCTTTCTTT | CASTNTKTGLLNTEAFF | TRBV27 | 17 | TRBJ1-1 | . | .
TGTGCCAGCAGCCAAGTTCAGCGGATCAATGAGCAGTTCTTC | CASSQVQRINEQFF | TRBV4-2 | 14 | TRBJ2-1 | . | .
TGTGCTAGTGGTTCTGGACTAAGGCTATACAATGAGCAGTTCTTC | CASGSGLRLYNEQFF | TRBV12-5 | 15 | TRBJ2-1 | . | .
TGTGCCAGCAGTGAGAGACAACTTACCCAAGAGACCCAGTACTTC | CASSERQLTQETQYF | TRBV6-1 | 15 | TRBJ2-5 | once | .
TGTGCCTGGGAGCCCGGGACAGGGCACACTGAAGCTTTCTTT | CAWEPGTGHTEAFF | TRBV30 | 14 | TRBJ1-1 | . | TRBD1
TGTGCCAGCAGTGTATTTGGGTCAGGGGAAAACATTCAGTACTTC | CASSVFGSGENIQYF | TRBV2 | 15 | TRBJ2-4 | few | .
TGTGCCACCAGTGGGGGACAGGGGGCGCATGACTATGGCTACACCTTC | CATSGGQGAHDYGYTF | TRBV24-1 | 16 | TRBJ1-2 | . | TRBD1
TGTGCCAGTAGTATGCCTCCGGACTTAACGTGGGAGACCCAGTACTTC | CASSMPPDLTWETQYF | TRBV19 | 16 | TRBJ2-5 | . | .
TGTGCCATCAGTGAAACTCTGGGGACAGGCCAACAGGACGTACAGTACTTC | CAISETLGTGQQDVQYF | TRBV10-3 | 17 | TRBJ2-7 | . | TRBD1
TGTGCCAGCAGCTTGGGACAGGGGGCATACGAGCAGTACTTC | CASSLGQGAYEQYF | TRBV5-6 | 14 | TRBJ2-7 | . | TRBD1
TGTGCCAGCAGCCGAATATCAAGCCGCACTAACACAGATACGCAGTATTTT | CASSRISSRTNTDTQYF | TRBV4-2 | 17 | TRBJ2-3 | . | .
TGTGCCAGCTCTCAGACTAGCGGGAGGATCAATGAGCAGTTCTTC | CASSQTSGRINEQFF | TRBV18 | 15 | TRBJ2-1 | . | TRBD2
TGTGCCAGCAGCATATGGACAGGGGAAAGTGACACTGAAGCTTTCTTT | CASSIWTGESDTEAFF | TRBV7-9 | 16 | TRBJ1-1 | . | TRBD1
TGTGCCAGCAGAACGCCTGGGCAGGGAAGTTTAGATACGCAGTATTTT | CASRTPGQGSLDTQYF | TRBV28 | 16 | TRBJ2-3 | . | .
TGCGCCAGCAGCCCATCACGGGGGACTAGCGGGAACAATGAGCAGTTCTTC | CASSPSRGTSGNNEQFF | TRBV5-1 | 17 | TRBJ2-1 | . | TRBD2
TGCGCCAGCAGCATTCTAGCGGGAGAAAATTACGAGCAGTACTTC | CASSILAGENYEQYF | TRBV5-1 | 15 | TRBJ2-7 | . | TRBD2
TGTGCCACCAGTGATTCTCGCGGGAGTGGCTATGAGCAGTTCTTC | CATSDSRGSGYEQFF | TRBV24-1 | 15 | TRBJ2-1 | once | TRBD2
TGCGCCAGCAGCTTACCCGGGACAGGGAGGTACGAGCAGTACTTC | CASSLPGTGRYEQYF | TRBV5-1 | 15 | TRBJ2-7 | . | TRBD1
TGTGCCAGCAGCCCGAGGTGGTTTAGGACAGGGCCGGTAGATGAGCAGTTCTTC | CASSPRWFRTGPVDEQFF | TRBV5-5 | 18 | TRBJ2-1 | once | TRBD1